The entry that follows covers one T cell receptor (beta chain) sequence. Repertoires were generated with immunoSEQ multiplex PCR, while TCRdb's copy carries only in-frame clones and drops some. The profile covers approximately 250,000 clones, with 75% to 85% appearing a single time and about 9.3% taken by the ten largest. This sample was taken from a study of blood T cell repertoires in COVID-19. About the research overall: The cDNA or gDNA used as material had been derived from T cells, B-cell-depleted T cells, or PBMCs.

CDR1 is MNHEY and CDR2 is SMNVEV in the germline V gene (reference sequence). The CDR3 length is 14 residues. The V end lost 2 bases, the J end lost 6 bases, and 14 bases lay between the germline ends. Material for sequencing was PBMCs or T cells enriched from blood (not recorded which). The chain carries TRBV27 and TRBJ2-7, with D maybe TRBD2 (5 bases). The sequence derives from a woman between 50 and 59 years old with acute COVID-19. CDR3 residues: CASSLRGILSEQYF. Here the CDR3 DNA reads TGTGCCAGCAGTTTAAGAGGGATTCTCTCCGAGCAGTACTTC.